This T cell receptor (beta chain) is from a study of blood T cell repertoires in COVID-19. Study in general: Material from acute and convalescent COVID-19 was sourced from the United States, Italy and Spain. The analysed material was cDNA or gDNA that came from T cells, B-cell-depleted T cells, or PBMCs.

Germline trimming cut 4 bases from V and 7 bases from J; bases unmatched to any gene: 7. Germline CDR1 and CDR2: MDHEN and SYDVKM. CDR3 length: 16 amino acids. This clone has a single count. Original handling: Scientists estimated how many nucleated cells there were by amplifying reference gene primers. Measured with immunoSEQ multiplex PCR; TCRdb has only the in-frame clones, and not every one. V, J and clone size derive from that table, while D and trimming were established from the DNA sequence. The repertoire holds some 230,000 clones, with around 84% as singletons. What was sequenced was peripheral blood. The sequence came from a man aged 50 to 60 who had recovered from COVID-19. V is TRBV28 and J is TRBJ2-1; TRBD2 matches at 13 bases. CDR3 amino acids: CASSSTGTSGKNEQFF. Written as DNA, the CDR3 is TGTGCCAGCAGTTCCACCGGGACTAGCGGGAAAAATGAGCAGTTCTTC. Drawing the rest from reference TRBV28 and TRBJ2-1, the complete variable domain is DVKVTQSSRYLVKRTGEKVFLECVQDMDHENMFWYRQDPGLGLRLIYFSYDVKMKEKGDIPEGYSVSREKKERFSLILESASTNQTSMYLCASSSTGTSGKNEQFFGPGTRLTVL.